The 31 T cell receptor beta chains reported below all come from one sample, sequenced in a study of T-cell reconstitution after alpha-beta-depleted transplantation in children listed by TCRdb under 2016. Libraries came from PCR. Sequencing took place on an Illumina HiSeq 2500. To normalize quantification of the TCRbeta repertoire, the TCR libraries were built with molecular barcoding that relied on unique molecular identifiers. Using fastp trimming at Q25 and MiXCR clonotype assembly, TCRdb reanalyzed the public sequencing data and kept in-frame beta chains. For every CDR3 protein sequence, its rows merge into one entry that carries the most common genes and DNA. This sample comprises some 490,000 distinct CDR3 sequences, about an eighth of them detected only once. Around 5.6% of the sample is taken by the ten largest. Material: PBMCs from the stem cell graft donor, obtained from the stem cell graft. These receptors all stem from a human donor who donated a stem cell graft to a child with combined immunodeficiency.

This clonotype was observed a few times. This chain joins TRBV28 and TRBJ2-5, with 11 bases matching TRBD2. Trimming took 2 bases from V and 4 from J; bases not matched to a gene: 6. This CDR3 is 16 amino acids long. Germline CDR1 reads MDHEN; CDR2 reads SYDVKM. Here the CDR3 DNA reads TGTGCCAGCAGTTTAGGGGCTAGCGGGGGGCCAGAGACCCAGTACTTC. It is translated as CASSLGASGGPETQYF.

This clonotype has more than one count but fewer than ten. This chain connects TRBV6-1 to TRBJ2-7, with 9 nucleotides matching TRBD1. From germline, CDR1 is MNHNS and CDR2 SASEGT. The CDR3 totals 14 residues. V gave up 6 bases and J gave up 5 bases; unmatched junction bases: 8. The CDR3: CASRWNRGLNEQYF. CDR3 DNA sequence: TGTGCCAGCAGGTGGAACAGGGGGCTCAACGAGCAGTACTTC.

This clonotype showed up just a few times. The chain recombines TRBV4-3 with TRBJ2-7; 11 bases are shared with TRBD2. CDR3 length equals 16 residues. CDR1 is LGHNA and CDR2 is YSLEER in the germline V gene. The trim removed 1 base at V and 7 bases at J, leaving 9 bases unmatched. The CDR3 here is CASSQGVAGGIREQYF. The CDR3 DNA reads TGCGCCAGCAGCCAAGGAGTAGCGGGAGGGATTCGAGAGCAGTACTTC.

At least ten counts were recorded for this clonotype. The J gene is TRBJ2-2, the V gene TRBV29-1; D perhaps matches TRBD1 (6 bases). Germline V lookup: CDR1 SQVTM, CDR2 ANQGSEA. Trimming removed 3 bases from V and 5 bases from J, with 16 bases in between. CDR3 length: 15 amino acids. Written as DNA, the CDR3 is TGCAGCGTTGAGCCCGGCAGGGGCACAACCGGGGAGCTGTTTTTT. Residues: CSVEPGRGTTGELFF.

This clonotype was seen a few times. The chain links TRBV5-4 to TRBJ2-1; TRBD2 matches 9 bases. CDR3 length: 17 residues. V gave up 5 bases and J gave up 5 bases; unmatched junction bases: 14. Germline lookup yields CDR1 SGHNT and CDR2 YYREEE (reference sequence). The CDR3 reads CASRAIKRGAPDNEQFF. CDR3 DNA: TGTGCCAGCAGGGCAATAAAGCGGGGGGCCCCCGACAATGAGCAGTTCTTC.

At least ten counts were recorded for this clonotype. The chain links TRBV6-5 to TRBJ2-7; possibly TRBD1 or TRBD2 for D (5 bases each). The germline V gene has CDR1 MNHEY and CDR2 SVGAGI. Trimming cost V 7 bases and J 3 bases, with 7 bases left between them. The CDR3 loop spans 11 amino acids. CDR3 bases: TGTGCCAGCAAGAGGGGCTACGAGCAGTACTTC. Translated, it gives CASKRGYEQYF.

The rearrangement uses TRBV12-3 or TRBV12-4 and TRBJ2-2, with TRBD1 matching 7 bases. With 5 bases clipped from V and 3 bases from J, the junction kept 6 bases outside the gene matches. The CDR3 has 15 amino acids. The CDR3 region is CASSPLGTDTGELFF. In DNA, the CDR3 is TGTGCCAGCAGTCCCCTTGGGACAGACACCGGGGAGCTGTTTTTT.

J is TRBJ2-3 and V is TRBV29-1; 7 positions agree with TRBD2. CDR1 and CDR2 (germline): SQVTM, ANQGSEA. CDR3 length equals 15 residues. The trim removed 4 bases at V and 2 bases at J, leaving 9 bases unmatched. The CDR3 region has the DNA TGCAGCGTTGTCAAGGCTAGCGGTGACACAGATACGCAGTATTTT. Translation gives CSVVKASGDTDTQYF.

J is TRBJ2-1 and V is TRBV11-1, with 8 nucleotides matching TRBD2. The germline V gene encodes CDR1 SGHAT and CDR2 FQDESV (reference sequence). The CDR3 is 15 residues long. J gave up 9 bases and V 6 bases, and 13 bases lay outside the gene matches. CDR3 sequence: CASRNSGLGSGEQFF. The DNA of the CDR3 is TGTGCCAGCAGGAACTCGGGACTAGGGAGCGGTGAGCAGTTCTTC.

The chain combines TRBV3-1 with TRBJ2-7, with TRBD2 as a possible D gene (6 bases). CDR1 LGHDT and CDR2 YNNKEL come from the germline V gene (reference sequence). The V and J ends lost 3 bases and 6 bases respectively, with 9 bases between them. The CDR3 has 12 residues. Here the CDR3 DNA reads TGTGCCAGCAGCCAGAGGGACTTCGAGCAGTACTTC. It translates to CASSQRDFEQYF.

The chain recombines TRBV7-6 with TRBJ2-2, with 8 bases fitting TRBD1. Losses at the gene ends were 6 bases for V and 7 bases for J; bases not matched to a gene: 7. Per the germline V gene, CDR1 is SGHVS and CDR2 is FNYEAQ. This CDR3 comprises 14 residues. The DNA of the CDR3 is TGTGCCAGCAGACAGCCAGGACAGGGCGGGGAGCTGTTTTTT. It translates to CASRQPGQGGELFF.

This chain uses TRBV12-3 or TRBV12-4 with TRBJ2-2, with D tentatively TRBD2 (6 bases). CDR3 length: 16 residues. Trimming took 5 bases from V and 5 from J, leaving 18 bases between them. The CDR3 sequence is CASSISRGRRTGELFF. The CDR3 DNA reads as TGTGCCAGCAGTATTAGTAGAGGGAGGAGGACCGGGGAGCTGTTTTTT.

The V gene is TRBV12-3 or TRBV12-4, the J gene TRBJ2-3; the D call may be TRBD1 or TRBD2 (5 bases each). There are 13 residues in the CDR3. Deletions cut 3 bases from V and 9 bases from J, with 13 bases between. The CDR3 sequence: CASSLRAAGTQYF. CDR3 nucleotide sequence: TGTGCCAGCAGTTTGCGGGCAGCAGGGACGCAGTATTTT.

This clonotype was observed a handful of times. The chain employs TRBV9 and TRBJ2-1; D is tentatively TRBD1 or TRBD2 (6 bases each). The CDR3 is made up of 14 amino acids. Trimming shortened V by 3 bases and J by 8 bases, and 15 bases separated the two germline ends. CDR1 and CDR2 (germline): SGDLS, YYNGEE. The CDR3 loop is CASSAGGQVDEQFF. CDR3 DNA: TGTGCCAGCAGCGCCGGGGGCCAGGTCGATGAGCAGTTCTTC.

The table lists this clonotype with many counts. V usage is TRBV7-6 and J usage is TRBJ1-1; D remains unclear. The CDR3 has 14 amino acids. The germline V gene has CDR1 SGHVS and CDR2 FNYEAQ. The V end lost 1 base, the J end lost 3 bases, and 9 bases lay between the germline ends. CDR3 bases: TGTGCCAGCAGCTTAGTCAGTCTAGACACTGAAGCTTTCTTT. Its protein is CASSLVSLDTEAFF.

V and J are TRBV4-3 and TRBJ2-1; a weak D match, TRBD2 (5 bases). Germline loops: CDR1 LGHNA, CDR2 YSLEER. The CDR3 spans 17 residues. With 1 base removed from V and 1 base from J, the gap between germline ends came to 14 bases. Here the CDR3 DNA reads TGCGCCAGCAGCCAAGGACTACCGGGATCATCCTACAATGAGCAGTTCTTC. Amino acid sequence: CASSQGLPGSSYNEQFF.

The rearrangement uses TRBV5-1 and TRBJ2-2; perhaps D is TRBD1 or TRBD2 (6 bases each). Looked up from germline, CDR1 is SGHRS and CDR2 is YFSETQ. V lost 3 bases to trimming and J lost 5 bases, with 11 bases between them. The CDR3 contains 14 residues. The CDR3 sequence: CASSWGAWTGELFF. Here the CDR3 DNA reads TGCGCCAGCAGCTGGGGGGCATGGACCGGGGAGCTGTTTTTT.

This sequence joins TRBV6-1 and TRBJ2-7; 7 bases are shared with TRBD1. In germline, CDR1 is MNHNS, CDR2 SASEGT. The CDR3 spans 14 residues. Trimming removed 6 bases from V and 2 bases from J; junction bases left unmatched: 7. CDR3 in amino acids: CASSLDRPTYEQYF. CDR3 bases: TGTGCCAGCAGCCTGGACAGGCCAACCTACGAGCAGTACTTC.

V and J are TRBV4-2 and TRBJ2-2; D may be TRBD2 (5 bases). The CDR3 covers 15 residues. V lost 0 bases, J lost 1 base, and 6 bases lay in between. CDR1 is LGHNA and CDR2 is YNFKEQ in the germline V gene. CDR3 protein: CASSQEGLNTGELFF. The CDR3 region has the DNA TGTGCCAGCAGCCAAGAAGGACTGAACACCGGGGAGCTGTTTTTT.

This clonotype came up a few times. V gene TRBV6-5 combines with J gene TRBJ2-1; D not resolved. Germline-derived CDR1 and CDR2 are MNHEY and SVGAGI. V lost 4 bases, J lost 5 bases, and 15 bases lay in between. CDR3 length equals 15 residues. This CDR3 reads CASSLANHMDNEQFF. DNA of the CDR3: TGTGCCAGCAGTTTAGCTAATCACATGGACAATGAGCAGTTCTTC.

This clonotype was observed a few times. CDR3 protein: CASSKGGTDTQYF. CDR3 coding DNA: TGTGCCAGCAGCAAAGGTGGCACAGATACGCAGTATTTT. The rearrangement links TRBV21-1 to TRBJ2-3. TRBV21-1 is classified as a pseudogene. The CDR3 is 13 amino acids.

This rearrangement joins TRBV3-1 to TRBJ2-2; no clear D. The length of the CDR3 is 13 residues. Germline V gene sequence: CDR1 LGHDT, CDR2 YNNKEL (reference sequence). Trimming cost V 1 base and J 6 bases, with 6 bases left between them. The CDR3 reads CASSQGWAGELFF. CDR3 sequence (DNA): TGTGCCAGCAGCCAAGGTTGGGCCGGGGAGCTGTTTTTT.

This sequence joins TRBV29-1 and TRBJ2-7; D is ambiguous. From germline, CDR1 is SQVTM and CDR2 ANQGSEA. V lost 4 bases and J 6 bases, leaving 13 bases between the germline ends. There are 12 residues in the CDR3. In DNA, the CDR3 is TGCAGCGTTGGACACGGAAACCTCGAGCAGTACTTC. This sequence encodes CSVGHGNLEQYF.

The V and J genes are TRBV5-1 and TRBJ2-4; D not resolved. This CDR3 contains 14 residues. Trimming cost V 0 bases and J 8 bases, with 12 bases left between them. Germline V gene sequence: CDR1 SGHRS, CDR2 YFSETQ. DNA for the CDR3: TGCGCCAGCAGCTTGGGACCCAGTGGGGACATTCAGTACTTC. Amino acids: CASSLGPSGDIQYF.

V is TRBV5-1 and J is TRBJ2-7; 10 bases agree with TRBD2. The CDR3 contains 18 residues. The germline gives CDR1 SGHRS, CDR2 YFSETQ. V was clipped by 1 base and J by 3 bases; unmatched bases: 13. The CDR3: CASSLRRNSGRTDYEQYF. CDR3 nucleotide sequence: TGCGCCAGCAGCTTGCGTCGAAATAGCGGGAGGACAGACTACGAGCAGTACTTC.

Here the CDR3 reads CASSFDRNYGYTF. The CDR3 bases are TGTGCCAGCAGTTTCGACAGAAACTATGGCTACACCTTC. The chain has TRBV12-3 or TRBV12-4 and TRBJ1-2, with D tentatively TRBD1 (5 bases). The length of the CDR3 is 13 residues. V lost 3 bases and J lost 2, with 7 bases in between.

The chain employs TRBV10-3 and TRBJ2-3; the match to TRBD2 covers 14 bases. Germline CDR1 ENHRY, CDR2 SYGVKD. After removal of 3 bases from V and 3 bases from J, the junction contained 11 bases not matched to a gene. The CDR3 has 19 amino acids. Here the CDR3 reads CAISDPWTSGGLRTDTQYF. CDR3 in DNA: TGTGCCATCAGTGACCCTTGGACTAGCGGGGGGTTACGGACAGATACGCAGTATTTT.

The V and J genes are TRBV5-6 and TRBJ2-1, with D unresolved. V gave up 0 bases and J gave up 6 bases, with 16 bases separating them. CDR1 is SGHDT and CDR2 is YYEEEE in the germline V gene. The CDR3 is 16 residues long. The CDR3 sequence is CASSLVAASPPNEQFF. CDR3 nucleotides: TGTGCCAGCAGCTTGGTTGCAGCCTCACCCCCCAATGAGCAGTTCTTC.

There are many counts of this clonotype. The CDR3 sequence: CASSLIGGTYEQYF. CDR3 sequence (DNA): TGTGCCAGCAGTTTAATCGGAGGTACCTACGAGCAGTACTTC. The chain recombines TRBV12-3 or TRBV12-4 with TRBJ2-7; D perhaps matches TRBD2 (5 bases). With 2 bases removed from V and 2 bases from J, the gap between germline ends came to 10 bases. This CDR3 comprises 14 residues.

The chain is built from TRBV6-5 and TRBJ2-5; D not resolved. The V and J ends lost 2 bases and 5 bases respectively, with 3 bases between them. The germline CDR1 and CDR2 sequences are MNHEY and SVGAGI. The CDR3 consists of 11 residues. CDR3 DNA sequence: TGTGCCAGCAGTTACCTCGAGACCCAGTACTTC. Its translation is CASSYLETQYF.

This clonotype was picked up a small number of times. The chain joins TRBV5-5 to TRBJ2-1; perhaps TRBD1 as D (5 bases). The CDR3 loop spans 15 amino acids. V was pared by 0 bases and J by 0 bases, with 7 bases between. Germline V lookup: CDR1 SGHKS, CDR2 YYEKEE (reference sequence). The CDR3 coding sequence is TGTGCCAGCAGCTTGGTTGACAGCTCCTACAATGAGCAGTTCTTC. Translated, it gives CASSLVDSSYNEQFF.